This entry lists 7 T cell receptor beta chains sequenced from one sample in a study of T-cell memory formation after mild COVID-19. TCRdb used MiXCR to reprocess the 5' RACE reads, holding one entry per CDR3 protein. The sample shows approximately 300,000 distinct CDR3 sequences, approximately 15% of them seen only once. Input material: PBMCs or a T cell subset sorted from them (not recorded which). These receptors came from a man aged 18 to 29 who had mild COVID-19 (a few samples of this study predate the infection). Cell type and time point are not known.

The chain joins TRBV6-5 to TRBJ2-3; D remains ambiguous. Germline V gene data show CDR1 as MNHEY and CDR2 as SVGAGI. V lost 6 bases and J 11 bases, leaving 12 bases between the germline ends. This CDR3 contains 11 residues. CDR3 nucleotide sequence: TGTGCCAGCAGAAGCACTGGTGGGCAGTATTTT. Its protein product is CASRSTGGQYF.

The chain is built from TRBV7-3 and TRBJ2-2, with unresolved D. Trimming removed 3 bases from V and 3 bases from J, with 8 bases in between. This CDR3 region has 14 residues. Germline CDR1 SGHTA, CDR2 FQGTGA. DNA of the CDR3: TGTGCCAGCAGCTTCGCTCGGGACACCGGGGAGCTGTTTTTT. Protein sequence: CASSFARDTGELFF.

The chain carries TRBV6-6 and TRBJ1-2; 8 positions agree with TRBD1. The CDR3 runs 14 residues. V gave up 6 bases and J gave up 4 bases; unmatched junction bases: 7. CDR1 is MNHNY, CDR2 SVGAGI, per germline (reference sequence). The CDR3 reads CASRLDRAAYGYTF. In nucleotides, the CDR3 is TGTGCCAGCAGATTGGACAGGGCGGCCTATGGCTACACCTTC.

Remarks on this clonotype: The junction departs from germline at one end; a sequencing error may be responsible. The V call is TRBV7-7, the J call TRBJ2-2; D ambiguous. Germline CDR1 and CDR2: SSHAT and FNYEAQ (reference sequence). CDR3 size: 17 residues. CDR3 sequence: CASSRYERRTNTGELFF. The CDR3 DNA sequence: TGTGCTAGCAGCCGATATGAACGGCGAACGAACACCGGGGAGCTGTTTTTT.

The chain couples TRBV7-9 to TRBJ2-7, with D unclear. Per germline, CDR1 SEHNR and CDR2 FQNEAQ (reference sequence). V was pared by 5 bases and J by 6 bases, with 20 bases between. This CDR3 has 15 amino acids. The CDR3 sequence is CASSLGGRAFSEQYV. For the CDR3, the DNA is TGTGCCAGCAGCCTAGGCGGACGGGCGTTTAGCGAGCAGTACGTC.

The count of this clonotype is one. Written as DNA, the CDR3 is TGTGCCAGCAGTTTATCGGTAGGTTACGAGCAGTTCTTC. This codes for CASSLSVGYEQFF. The V call is TRBV27, the J call TRBJ2-1; D is undetermined. The CDR3 spans 13 residues. Trimming cost V 0 bases and J 10 bases, with 10 bases left between them. Per germline, CDR1 MNHEY and CDR2 SMNVEV (reference sequence).

The gene calls are TRBV9 and TRBJ2-2, with D perhaps being TRBD1 or TRBD2 (5 bases each). This CDR3 spans 14 amino acids. Germline V gene lookup returns CDR1 SGDLS and CDR2 YYNGEE. Trimming cost V 3 bases and J 6 bases, with 12 bases left between them. The CDR3 reads CASSAPLGAGELFF. The DNA of the CDR3 is TGTGCCAGCAGCGCCCCACTGGGGGCCGGGGAGCTGTTTTTT.